This passage covers 9 T cell receptor beta chains from one sample sequenced in a study of neoadjuvant anti-PD-1 for oral cavity cancer. Only in-frame clones appear in the TCRdb table, and some are missing; sequencing was by immunoSEQ multiplex PCR. The sample shows several thousand clones, 45% of them seen only once. The sequencing used tumor tissue, collected before nivolumab (anti-PD-1) treatment. Every receptor here comes from a person aged 35 to 85 with oral cavity squamous cell carcinoma.

This chain connects TRBV6-6 to TRBJ2-7, with a possible D match to TRBD2 (5 bases). The germline V gene has CDR1 MNHNY and CDR2 SVGAGI (reference sequence). V dropped 5 bases and J dropped 4 bases, with 12 bases sitting between them. The CDR3 runs to 13 residues. This CDR3 reads CASSVEGLYEQYF. The CDR3 coding sequence is TGTGCCAGCAGTGTCGAGGGTTTGTACGAGCAGTACTTC.

This chain links TRBV19 with TRBJ1-6, with D perhaps TRBD1 (6 bases). The CDR3 runs 13 residues. V was cut by 7 bases and J by 9 bases, with 13 bases left in between. In germline, CDR1 is LNHDA, CDR2 SQIVND (reference sequence). The CDR3 spells CASKSLGASPLHF. Here the CDR3 DNA reads TGTGCCAGTAAATCTTTGGGGGCTTCACCCCTCCACTTT.

This clone was observed a few times. CDR3 sequence reads: CASSLKAAARAFF. CDR3 nucleotide sequence: TGTGCCAGCAGCTTAAAGGCCGCGGCGAGAGCTTTCTTT. The chain combines TRBV7-2 with TRBJ1-1; D is ambiguous. CDR3 size: 13 residues. Germline loops: CDR1 SGHTA, CDR2 FQGNSA. Trimming took off 2 bases at V and 10 bases at J, with 14 bases between the two ends.

In its sample, this clone was seen a few times. The chain links TRBV7-6 to TRBJ2-5; the match to TRBD1 covers 8 bases. This CDR3 comprises 17 residues. The ends lost 8 bases at V and 3 bases at J; junction bases unmatched: 17. Germline V CDR1 and CDR2: SGHVS, FNYEAQ. In DNA form, the CDR3 reads TGTGCCAGCGGGTTCCCCAAACAGGGGGGCACTGAAGAGACCCAGTACTTC. This sequence encodes CASGFPKQGGTEETQYF.

This clone came up a few times. The chain is built from TRBV10-3 and TRBJ1-5, with TRBD1 as a possible D gene (6 bases). The CDR3 length is 16 residues. The germline CDR1 and CDR2 sequences are ENHRY and SYGVKD. V shed 0 bases and J shed 6 bases, with 15 bases lying between them. CDR3 region: CAISESSRGLGQPQHF. For the CDR3, the DNA is TGTGCCATCAGTGAGTCCTCGAGGGGGTTAGGTCAGCCCCAGCATTTT.

The sample holds a few counts of this clone. The gene calls are TRBV4-3 and TRBJ2-1; 9 bases align to TRBD2. V dropped 4 bases and J dropped 0; count of bases not matched to a gene: 7. CDR1 is LGHNA, CDR2 YSLEER, per germline. This CDR3 is built from 17 residues. The CDR3, as DNA: TGCGCCAGCAGCCCCCGCCTAGCGGGAAGCTCCTACAATGAGCAGTTCTTC. Its translation: CASSPRLAGSSYNEQFF.

The V and J genes are TRBV6-1 and TRBJ1-1; D gene unclear. CDR3 length: 15 residues. CDR1 and CDR2 from the germline V gene are MNHNS and SASEGT. Trimming cost V 1 base and J 3 bases, with 12 bases left between them. The CDR3 bases are TGTGCCAGCAGTGAAGACTCCCAAAGGGACACTGAAGCTTTCTTT. This gives the protein CASSEDSQRDTEAFF.

This chain connects TRBV28 to TRBJ2-7, with TRBD1 identical over 9 bases. V shed 6 bases and J 1 base; nucleotides not matched to a gene: 4. Germline V gene data show CDR1 as MDHEN and CDR2 as SYDVKM. This CDR3 is built from 14 residues. The CDR3 sequence is CASSTGQGSYEQYF. DNA of the CDR3: TGTGCCAGCAGCACGGGACAGGGATCCTACGAGCAGTACTTC.

CDR3 region: CASSSTYDTGELFF. CDR3 bases: TGTGCCAGCAGCTCGACATATGACACCGGGGAGCTGTTTTTT. This chain uses TRBV11-2 with TRBJ2-2; unclear D gene. Germline V gene data show CDR1 as SGHAT and CDR2 as FQNNGV. This CDR3 has 14 amino acids. Trimming removed 4 bases from V and 3 bases from J, with 9 bases in between.